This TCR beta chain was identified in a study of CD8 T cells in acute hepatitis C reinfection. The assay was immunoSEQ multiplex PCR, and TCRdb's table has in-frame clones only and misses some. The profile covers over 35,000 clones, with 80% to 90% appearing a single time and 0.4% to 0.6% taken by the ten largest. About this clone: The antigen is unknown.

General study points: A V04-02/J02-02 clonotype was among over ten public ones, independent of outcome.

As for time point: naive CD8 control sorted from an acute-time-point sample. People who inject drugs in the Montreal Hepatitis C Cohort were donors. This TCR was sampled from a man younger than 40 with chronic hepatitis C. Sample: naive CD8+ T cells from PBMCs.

The CDR3 bases are TGTGCCAGCAGTTACCGGGACAGAACCTACGAGCAGTACTTC. Protein sequence: CASSYRDRTYEQYF. This chain links TRBV6-5 with TRBJ2-7; 7 nucleotides line up with TRBD1. The CDR3 contains 14 residues. Unmatched junction bases numbered 3, after V lost 2 bases and J lost 2 bases. From germline, CDR1 is MNHEY and CDR2 SVGAGI.